The source of this T cell receptor beta chain is a study of T-cell reconstitution after alpha-beta-depleted transplantation in children. The TCRbeta library incorporated unique molecular identifiers. TCRdb processed the PCR reads anew with MiXCR; each CDR3 protein has one entry. The repertoire has 100,000 or so distinct CDR3 sequences, 12% of them found once; the top ten carry approximately 15%. There are many counts of this clonotype. This TCR was recovered from a human donor who donated a stem cell graft to a child with inherited bone marrow failure. The sequences come from PBMCs from the stem cell graft donor, collected from the stem cell graft.

Written as DNA, the CDR3 is TGTGCCAGCAGCTTAAGTGAGACAGGTGGGTCTCAGCCCCAGCATTTT. This encodes CASSLSETGGSQPQHF. This rearrangement joins TRBV7-8 to TRBJ1-5, with a possible D match to TRBD1 (6 bases). V gave up 2 bases and J gave up 6 bases, with 17 bases separating them. The germline CDR1 and CDR2 sequences are SGHVS and FQNEAQ. The CDR3 contains 16 residues.